A selection of T cell receptor beta chains follows, all from one sample in a study of shared clonotypes between healthy human individuals. Clones were sequenced by immunoSEQ multiplex PCR, and TCRdb holds only the in-frame ones, with some missing. This table holds about 960,000 clones, 60% to 85% found once. The specimen was memory CD4+ T cells sorted from blood. Receptors originate from a man between 18 and 35 years old in good health. CDR3s include the opening cysteine and the closing phenylalanine or tryptophan. D genes are given only for firm matches. Size is stated for part of the rows, as once, few or many counts, or as a class when the clone is expanded.

clone_size,d_call,v_call,j_call,cdr3_nt,cdr3_aa
-,-,TRBV19,TRBJ1-2,TGTGCCACCGCCCGACAGGCAAACTATGGCTACACCTTC,CATARQANYGYTF
-,-,TRBV19,TRBJ1-2,TGTGCCAGTCGGCCAGGGAGCTATGGCTACACCTTC,CASRPGSYGYTF
-,-,TRBV2,TRBJ1-5,TGTGCCAGCAGTGAATCGGATTATCAGCCCCAGCATTTT,CASSESDYQPQHF
-,-,TRBV19,TRBJ1-5,TGTGCCAGTAGTTTCAGACGGTACGAATTGGGTAGCAATCAGCCCCAGCATTTT,CASSFRRYELGSNQPQHF
-,-,TRBV19,TRBJ1-1,TGTGCCAGTTGGCCACCGGCGGGCAGGGTAAGAACTGAAGCTTTCTTT,CASWPPAGRVRTEAFF
-,TRBD1,TRBV11-2,TRBJ2-7,TGTGCCAGCAGCTTATCGCAGGACAGGGGTTCCTACGAGCAGTACTTC,CASSLSQDRGSYEQYF
-,-,TRBV18,TRBJ1-1,TGTGCCAGCTCCCTCAGCGAAGACACTGAAGCTTTCTTT,CASSLSEDTEAFF
-,TRBD2,TRBV27,TRBJ2-7,TGTGCCAGCAGGTTAGCGGGGGGGGCCTACGAGCAGTACTTC,CASRLAGGAYEQYF
-,-,TRBV2,TRBJ2-1,TGTGCCAGCAGTATCGCGGGGGCACCCTACAATGAGCAGTTCTTC,CASSIAGAPYNEQFF
-,TRBD1,TRBV5-1,TRBJ2-7,TGCGCCAGCAGCTTGGACAGGGGCCACACCTACGAGCAGTACTTC,CASSLDRGHTYEQYF
many,TRBD2,TRBV5-1,TRBJ2-2,TGCGCCAGCAGCCGAGGGACTAGCGGGAACACCGGGGAGCTGTTTTTT,CASSRGTSGNTGELFF
-,-,TRBV5-6,TRBJ2-2,TGTGCCAGCAGCTTGTGGGGAGGGGGACGAACCGGGGAGCTGTTTTTT,CASSLWGGGRTGELFF
-,-,TRBV5-1,TRBJ1-1,TGCGCCAGCAGCTTGGCGGGGTATACTGAAGCTTTCTTT,CASSLAGYTEAFF
-,-,TRBV7-9,TRBJ1-2,TGTGCCAGCAGCACTCCCAACTATGGCTACACCTTC,CASSTPNYGYTF
-,-,TRBV5-4,TRBJ2-3,TGTGCCAGCAGCTTGGTCAGAGGAGCCACAGATACGCAGTATTTT,CASSLVRGATDTQYF
-,TRBD2,TRBV6-6,TRBJ2-4,TGTGCCAGCAGTTCCTCAGCGGGGAGCATTCAGTACTTC,CASSSSAGSIQYF
-,TRBD1,TRBV4-1,TRBJ1-6,TGCGCCAGCAGCCAAGAGGGACAGGGCCGTTCACCCCTCCACTTT,CASSQEGQGRSPLHF
-,TRBD2,TRBV5-1,TRBJ2-3,TGCGCCAGCAGCTTATCTAGCGGGGGAGCAGATACGCAGTATTTT,CASSLSSGGADTQYF
once,-,TRBV21-1,TRBJ2-7,TGTGCCAGCAGCGCGCACGGGACTAGCGGCTACGAGCAGTACTTC,CASSAHGTSGYEQYF
-,TRBD1,TRBV11-2,TRBJ1-6,TGTGCCAGCAGCTTTGGGACAGTCTATAATTCACCCCTCCACTTT,CASSFGTVYNSPLHF
few,-,TRBV25-1,TRBJ2-2,TGTGCCAGCCGGAACACCGGGGAGCTGTTTTTT,CASRNTGELFF
-,-,TRBV2,TRBJ2-7,TGTGCCAGCAGTGAAGGGGGTATCAGCGGGCCCCTCTTC,CASSEGGISGPLF